This TCR beta chain was sequenced during a study of human T cells and chemical hapten exposure. J gave up 3 bases and V 6 bases, and 8 bases lay outside the gene matches. Germline V gene data show CDR1 as MNHEY and CDR2 as SVGEGT. CDR3 length: 15 amino acids. Individual cDNA molecules had unique molecular identifiers attached to them by the library. A single record per CDR3 protein comes from TCRdb applying MiXCR to the RACE reads. Among about 84,000 distinct CDR3 sequences listed, approximately 10% were seen once. Study results and caveats: It was expanded TCRs that formed significantly more large CDR3 similarity clusters than controls did.

As for time point: patch test 3, about 24 weeks after DPC sensitization. Documented treatment: therapeutic diphenylcyclopropenone sensitization with weekly scalp DPC. At least ten counts were recorded for this clonotype. Its cognate antigen is unknown. The sequence was collected from a woman between 50 and 59 years old with alopecia areata. Some clones in this sample may be carry-over from other donors' samples. Sample: whole blood, taken in connection with sensitization to the hapten diphenylcyclopropenone (DPC). This chain connects TRBV6-2 or TRBV6-3 to TRBJ2-7, with 10 bases aligning to TRBD2. The CDR3 reads CASSPTSGADYEQYF. The CDR3 DNA follows: TGTGCCAGCAGCCCAACTAGCGGGGCCGACTACGAGCAGTACTTC.